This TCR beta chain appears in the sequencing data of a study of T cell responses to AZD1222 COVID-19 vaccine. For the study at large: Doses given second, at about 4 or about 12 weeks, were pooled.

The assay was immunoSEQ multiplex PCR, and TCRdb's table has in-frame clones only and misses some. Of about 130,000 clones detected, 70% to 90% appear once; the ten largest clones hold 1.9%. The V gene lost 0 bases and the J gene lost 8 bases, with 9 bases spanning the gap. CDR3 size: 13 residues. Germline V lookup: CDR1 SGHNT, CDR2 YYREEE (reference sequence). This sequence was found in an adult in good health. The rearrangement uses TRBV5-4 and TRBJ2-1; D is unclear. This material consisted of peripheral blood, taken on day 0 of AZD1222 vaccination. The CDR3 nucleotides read TGTGCCAGCAGCTTGGGAGGCCAAGATGAGCAGTTCTTC. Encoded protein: CASSLGGQDEQFF.